What follows describes a single T cell receptor beta chain. No antigen is known for it. No base qualities exist here, and no much larger clone lies one base off it. RNA was extracted with the RNeasy kit and roughly 0.5 to 1 ug was reverse transcribed using random hexamers. The immunoSEQ multiplex PCR assay, covering 54 Vbeta and 13 Jbeta segments, was used to amplify TCR beta CDR3 regions. To correct PCR amplification bias, a synthetic template baseline was used for both primer optimization and computational correction. As for how the authors treated the data: Reads were annotated to V, D and J genes per IMGT and analyzed with immunoSEQ Analyzer, keeping only productive sequences. Clonality was calculated as one minus the Shannon entropy normalized by log2 of the number of productive unique sequences. Public and private clones were assessed among the 100 most prevalent clones of each patient and control. A clone was defined as Susac-specific if it was absent from the healthy and MS cohorts, from about 1,100 published viral clones and from other ImmuneACCESS disease sequences. The public sequencing data were trimmed at Q25 with fastp and processed into clonotypes with MiXCR by TCRdb, which kept only in-frame beta chains. Every CDR3 protein is listed once, alongside the most common genes and DNA of its rows. The V and J calls were determined by TCRdb, not by the authors. This sample is represented by about 80,000 distinct CDR3 sequences; roughly 93% of them were singletons. In total, the top ten clones hold 0.26% of the sample.

Peripheral blood CD8+ and CD4+ T cells from healthy donors, Susac syndrome patients and multiple sclerosis patients were profiled by high-throughput TCR beta sequencing. The healthy donors served as controls matched for age and sex. Bulk CD8+ and CD4+ T cells were purified by magnetic negative isolation, whereas CD8+ TEMRA cells were enriched by FACS. Blood was collected in EDTA tubes and processed within 24 hours, with PBMCs isolated through density gradient centrifugation. PBMCs intended for TCR sequencing were cryopreserved in liquid nitrogen and thawed later in a water bath at 37 degrees C. A purity of at least 90% was achieved for sorted or isolated CD4+, CD8+ and CD8+ TEMRA cells. Its CDR3 holds 15 amino acids, cysteine through phenylalanine. Only the CDR3 part of the read is kept: 45 bases, read in frame from the first base. V is pared back by 3 bases and J by 0 bases, with 9 bases lying between the germline termini. Taken from the germline V gene (reference sequence), the CDR1 and CDR2 loops are LNHDA and SQIVND.

These data come from a study of CD8 T cells in Susac syndrome (dated by TCRdb to about 2019). In the study overall: Whether CD8+ T cell activation and differentiation in Susac syndrome was antigen driven was tested using repertoire sequencing. The study compared CD8+ T cell repertoire clonality among approximately twelve healthy donors, about 14 Susac syndrome patients and fewer than 19 multiple sclerosis patients. Broad study findings and their caveats: The study acknowledged that relatively few individuals were included in the TCR sequencing and HLA analysis.

The TCR comes from a human donor in good health. The rearrangement combines TRBV19 with TRBJ2-4, and the D gene may be TRBD1, 6 bases matching. Material: CD8+ T cells from PBMCs. The CDR3 has the sequence CASSIRGEAKNIQYF. The DNA sequence is TGTGCCAGTAGTATCAGGGGCGAAGCCAAAAACATTCAGTACTTC.